The 21 T cell receptor beta chains below come from one sample, sequenced in a study of shared clonotypes between healthy human individuals. Here immunoSEQ multiplex PCR was the method, and the copy in TCRdb shows in-frame clones only, minus some. The table has some 2.3 million clones, 85% to 95% seen once. Material for sequencing was naive CD4+ T cells from PBMCs. Subset denoted: CD45RA+ positively selected. Source of these receptors: a man between 18 and 29 years old in good health. Some clones in this sample may be carry-over from other donors' samples.

This clone appeared once. The chain recombines TRBV7-2 with TRBJ1-1; TRBD1 aligns across 8 bases. J lost 5 bases, V lost 1 base, and 6 bases had no gene match. Germline V gene sequence: CDR1 SGHTA, CDR2 FQGNSA. This CDR3 spans 15 amino acids. CDR3 sequence: CASSLGTGKRTEAFF. CDR3 sequence (DNA): TGTGCCAGCAGCTTAGGGACAGGGAAGCGGACTGAAGCTTTCTTT.

The CDR3 loop is CASRPPPGGGYTF. CDR3 DNA: TGTGCCAGTAGACCCCCCCCGGGAGGTGGCTACACCTTC. This rearrangement joins TRBV19 to TRBJ1-2; D uncertain. Germline-derived CDR1 and CDR2 are LNHDA and SQIVND (reference sequence). This CDR3 spans 13 amino acids. V shed 6 bases and J shed 7 bases, with 15 bases lying between them.

The chain joins TRBV5-4 to TRBJ2-5; 8 positions match TRBD1. With 6 bases clipped from V and 4 bases from J, the junction kept 8 bases outside the gene matches. This CDR3 region has 14 residues. The germline gives CDR1 SGHNT, CDR2 YYREEE (reference sequence). The CDR3 here is CASKPQGARETQYF. CDR3 DNA sequence: TGTGCCAGCAAACCTCAGGGGGCAAGAGAGACCCAGTACTTC.

This chain uses TRBV5-4 with TRBJ1-2; D call uncertain. V was cut by 1 base and J by 5 bases, with 12 bases left in between. Germline V gene data show CDR1 as SGHNT and CDR2 as YYREEE (reference sequence). This CDR3 spans 14 amino acids. CDR3 coding DNA: TGTGCCAGCAGCTTGTCCGGCCTAAAATATGGCTACACCTTC. Translation gives CASSLSGLKYGYTF.

V is TRBV6-5 and J is TRBJ2-7, with 8 bases lining up with TRBD2. V lost 2 bases, J lost 2 bases, and 2 bases stayed unmatched. The CDR3 has 14 residues. Per the germline V gene, CDR1 is MNHEY and CDR2 is SVGAGI. The CDR3 region has the DNA TGTGCCAGCAGTTACGAGCGGGGGACCTACGAGCAGTACTTC. This translates into CASSYERGTYEQYF.

This sequence joins TRBV9 and TRBJ1-1; the match to TRBD1 covers 8 bases. V dropped 7 bases and J dropped 1; count of bases not matched to a gene: 9. CDR3 length: 15 residues. In germline, CDR1 is SGDLS, CDR2 YYNGEE. The CDR3 DNA reads TGTGCCAGCGCCTCATTACAGGGGGGGAACACTGAAGCTTTCTTT. Protein sequence: CASASLQGGNTEAFF.

The genes are TRBV5-4 and TRBJ2-1; tentatively, D is TRBD1 (6 bases). The V gene's germline CDR1 is SGHNT and CDR2 YYREEE (reference sequence). With 4 bases removed from V and 9 bases from J, the gap between germline ends came to 20 bases. The CDR3 is 15 amino acids. The CDR3 reads CASSNRQVGAAEQFF. Here the CDR3 DNA reads TGTGCCAGCAGCAACCGACAGGTCGGTGCGGCTGAGCAGTTCTTC. Using reference TRBV5-4 and TRBJ2-1 for the parts outside the CDR3, the full variable domain is ETGVTQSPTHLIKTRGQQVTLRCSSQSGHNTVSWYQQALGQGPQFIFQYYREEENGRGNFPPRFSGLQFPNYSSELNVNALELDDSALYLCASSNRQVGAAEQFFGPGTRLTVL.

DNA of the CDR3: TGTGCCAGCAGCCGTCAACAGACTATCCGGAAGGCCGAGCAGTACTTC. Protein sequence: CASSRQQTIRKAEQYF. The chain employs TRBV4-2 and TRBJ2-7, with D perhaps TRBD2 (5 bases). The germline V gene encodes CDR1 LGHNA and CDR2 YNFKEQ. Deletions cut 4 bases from V and 6 bases from J, with 22 bases between. There are 16 residues in the CDR3.

V and J are TRBV7-2 and TRBJ2-1, with 9 bases identical to TRBD2. The germline CDR1 and CDR2 sequences are SGHTA and FQGNSA. CDR3 length: 16 residues. The ends lost 6 bases at V and 10 bases at J; junction bases unmatched: 16. CDR3 nucleotides: TGTGCCAGCAGACAAACTAGCGGGCCTCCCATCGCGGAGCAGTTCTTC. Its translation is CASRQTSGPPIAEQFF.

Notes on this clone: This specimen includes other DNA sequences encoding the same CDR3. The chain uses TRBV5-4 and TRBJ1-4; TRBD1 agrees at 7 bases. The CDR3 spans 15 residues. Unmatched junction bases numbered 5, after V lost 4 bases and J lost 2 bases. The germline gives CDR1 SGHNT, CDR2 YYREEE (reference sequence). CDR3 sequence: CASSPTGATNEKLFF. The CDR3 DNA sequence: TGTGCCAGCAGCCCAACAGGGGCGACTAATGAAAAACTGTTTTTT.

This clone has more than one count but fewer than ten. The rearrangement joins TRBV7-9 to TRBJ1-2; tentatively, D is TRBD1 (5 bases). The V and J ends lost 3 bases and 7 bases respectively, with 15 bases between them. The germline V gene encodes CDR1 SEHNR and CDR2 FQNEAQ (reference sequence). This CDR3 is 14 amino acids long. CDR3 loop: CASSFSSGQGGYTF. The DNA for the CDR3 is TGTGCCAGCAGCTTTTCTTCGGGGCAAGGTGGCTACACCTTC.

The chain carries TRBV5-1 and TRBJ2-2; D is unresolved. Germline CDR1 SGHRS, CDR2 YFSETQ. The germline V and J ends were trimmed by 0 bases and 1 base, with 7 bases remaining between them. The CDR3 contains 15 residues. CDR3 residues: CASSLEDGNTGELFF. Here the CDR3 DNA reads TGCGCCAGCAGCTTGGAAGACGGGAACACCGGGGAGCTGTTTTTT.

About this clone itself: Additional DNA sequences in this sample encode the identical CDR3. The gene calls are TRBV28 and TRBJ2-5; D may be TRBD1 (6 bases). Deletions cut 3 bases from V and 2 bases from J, with 13 bases between. CDR1 and CDR2 (germline): MDHEN, SYDVKM. The CDR3 contains 15 residues. The CDR3 here is CASSLVRDTQETQYF. CDR3 sequence (DNA): TGTGCCAGCAGTTTGGTCCGGGACACACAAGAGACCCAGTACTTC. The variable domain in full, completed from reference TRBV28 and TRBJ2-5, reads DVKVTQSSRYLVKRTGEKVFLECVQDMDHENMFWYRQDPGLGLRLIYFSYDVKMKEKGDIPEGYSVSREKKERFSLILESASTNQTSMYLCASSLVRDTQETQYFGPGTRLLVL.

In regard to this clone: Other nucleotide sequences from this sample produce the same CDR3. The rearrangement uses TRBV5-1 and TRBJ2-5; a weak D match, TRBD2 (6 bases). This CDR3 spans 14 amino acids. CDR1 is SGHRS and CDR2 is YFSETQ in the germline V gene. The V and J ends lost 2 bases and 4 bases respectively, with 12 bases between them. The CDR3: CASSFSDGGETQYF. The CDR3 bases are TGCGCCAGCAGCTTTTCCGACGGGGGAGAGACCCAGTACTTC.

This chain joins TRBV2 and TRBJ2-5; 10 nucleotides line up with TRBD2. V was pared by 5 bases and J by 2 bases, with 8 bases of the junction left unmatched. Per germline, CDR1 SNHLY and CDR2 FYNNEI. The CDR3 covers 16 residues. The chain's CDR3 is CASSRLAGAGQETQYF. Here the CDR3 DNA reads TGTGCCAGCAGTCGGCTAGCGGGAGCCGGGCAAGAGACCCAGTACTTC.

As concerns this clone: The sample has other DNA sequences that encode this CDR3 too. The chain carries TRBV5-1 and TRBJ2-1, with 10 bases identical to TRBD1. CDR3 length: 15 amino acids. Germline V gives CDR1 SGHRS, CDR2 YFSETQ. V lost 4 bases and J lost 2; bases outside the gene matches: 3. The CDR3, as DNA: TGCGCCAGCAGCCCAGGACAGGGGGCCTACAATGAGCAGTTCTTC. Translated: CASSPGQGAYNEQFF.

The rearrangement links TRBV14 to TRBJ2-2; TRBD1 aligns across 7 bases. Trimming at V came to 5 bases and at J to 4 bases, leaving 7 bases not matched to a gene. This CDR3 has 15 residues. Germline values: CDR1 SGHDN, CDR2 FVKESK. The DNA for the CDR3 is TGTGCCAGCAGCGGGGTAGGGGGCCGCACCGGGGAGCTGTTTTTT. Translated: CASSGVGGRTGELFF.

The chain couples TRBV5-1 to TRBJ2-3, with D maybe TRBD1 (6 bases). Germline-derived CDR1 and CDR2 are SGHRS and YFSETQ. Trimming took 4 bases from V and 4 from J, leaving 13 bases between them. The CDR3 is 14 residues long. The CDR3 spells CASSAGQSADTQYF. The CDR3 nucleotides read TGCGCCAGCAGCGCCGGACAGTCGGCAGATACGCAGTATTTT.

The V gene is TRBV27, the J gene TRBJ2-1; no clear D gene. The germline V gene has CDR1 MNHEY and CDR2 SMNVEV (reference sequence). Trimming pared 4 bases from V and 8 bases from J, leaving 12 bases between. This CDR3 is built from 13 residues. CDR3 in DNA: TGTGCCAGCAGTTCCAGAGCTAGGGATGAGCAGTTCTTC. It encodes CASSSRARDEQFF.

V and J are TRBV18 and TRBJ2-5; D is possibly TRBD2 (5 bases). This CDR3 comprises 15 residues. V gave up 0 bases and J gave up 3 bases, with 11 bases separating them. Germline lookup yields CDR1 KGHSH and CDR2 LQKENI. CDR3 sequence: CASSPPSEGKETQYF. DNA of the CDR3: TGTGCCAGCTCACCACCTTCCGAGGGAAAAGAGACCCAGTACTTC.

The chain employs TRBV21-1 and TRBJ1-4. TRBV21-1 is classified as a pseudogene. This CDR3 spans 16 amino acids. CDR3 loop: CASSKFPLATNEKLFF. CDR3 sequence (DNA): TGTGCCAGCAGCAAATTCCCCCTAGCAACTAATGAAAAACTGTTTTTT.